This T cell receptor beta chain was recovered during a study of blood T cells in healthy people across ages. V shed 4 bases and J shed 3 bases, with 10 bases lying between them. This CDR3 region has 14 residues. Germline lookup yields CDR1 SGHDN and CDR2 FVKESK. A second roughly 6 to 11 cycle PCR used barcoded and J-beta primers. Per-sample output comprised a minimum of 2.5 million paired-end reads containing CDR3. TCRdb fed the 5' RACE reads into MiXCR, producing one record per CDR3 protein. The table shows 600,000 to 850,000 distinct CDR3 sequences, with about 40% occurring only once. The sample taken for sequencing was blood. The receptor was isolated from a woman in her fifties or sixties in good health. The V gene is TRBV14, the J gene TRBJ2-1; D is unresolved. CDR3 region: CASSPQHSYNEQFF. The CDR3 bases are TGTGCCAGCAGCCCCCAGCACAGCTACAATGAGCAGTTCTTC.